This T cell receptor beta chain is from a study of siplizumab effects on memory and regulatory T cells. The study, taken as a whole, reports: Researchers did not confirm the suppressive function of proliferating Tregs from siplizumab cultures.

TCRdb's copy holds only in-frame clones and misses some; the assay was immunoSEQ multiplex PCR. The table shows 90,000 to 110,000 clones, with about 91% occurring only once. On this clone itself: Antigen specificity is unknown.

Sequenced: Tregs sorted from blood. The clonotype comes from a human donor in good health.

CDR3 coding DNA: TGTGCCAGCCGCCCCGGACAGTCCTATCAGCCCCAGCATTTT. It yields the protein CASRPGQSYQPQHF. V and J are TRBV2 and TRBJ1-5; D may be TRBD1 (6 bases). Between the trimmed V and J ends, which lost 8 bases and 5 bases, there was a span of 16 bases. There are 14 residues in the CDR3. Germline values: CDR1 SNHLY, CDR2 FYNNEI. The full variable domain, in which reference TRBV2 and TRBJ1-5 provide the parts outside the CDR3, is EPEVTQTPSHQVTQMGQEVILRCVPISNHLYFYWYRQILGQKVEFLVSFYNNEISEKSEIFDDQFSVERPDGSNFTLKIRSTKLEDSAMYFCASRPGQSYQPQHFGDGTRLSIL.